These T cell receptor beta chains were read from a single sample in a study of blood T cell repertoires in COVID-19. Measured with immunoSEQ multiplex PCR; TCRdb has only the in-frame clones, and not every one. Of around 310,000 clones listed, around 89% are singletons. Sequencing used PBMCs or T cells enriched from blood (not recorded which). Receptor source: a woman in her 40s who had recovered from COVID-19. The CDR3 runs from the conserved cysteine through the conserved F or W. D genes are given only for firm matches. Rows may omit the clone size; those that give it use once, few, many or a size class.

CASRETGGQETQYF	TGTGCCAGCAGGGAGACAGGGGGACAAGAGACCCAGTACTTC	NA	TRBV2	TRBJ2-5	TRBD1
CASSLGVGLPEQFF	TGTGCCAGCAGCTTAGGGGTTGGGCTGCCTGAGCAGTTCTTC	NA	TRBV7-9	TRBJ2-1	NA
CASSLGQGINYGYTF	TGTGCCAGCAGCCTCGGACAGGGGATAAACTATGGCTACACCTTC	NA	TRBV11-3	TRBJ1-2	TRBD1
CASSLGWDWTGGYEQYF	TGTGCCAGCAGCTTAGGGTGGGACTGGACAGGAGGCTACGAGCAGTACTTC	NA	TRBV11-2	TRBJ2-7	NA
CAWSPGTGGSGELFF	TGTGCCTGGAGCCCAGGGACAGGGGGCTCCGGGGAGCTGTTTTTT	NA	TRBV30	TRBJ2-2	TRBD1
CASSYEGSSYNEQFF	TGTGCCAGCAGTTACGAAGGGAGCTCCTACAATGAGCAGTTCTTC	NA	TRBV6-6	TRBJ2-1	NA
CSVYQGYGYTF	TGCAGCGTTTACCAGGGTTATGGCTACACCTTC	once	TRBV29-1	TRBJ1-2	NA
CASSLRGQNTEAFF	TGTGCCAGCAGTTTAAGGGGGCAGAACACTGAAGCTTTCTTT	NA	TRBV27	TRBJ1-1	TRBD1
CASSEEVEATDTQYF	TGTGCCAGCAGTGAAGAAGTTGAGGCGACAGATACGCAGTATTTT	NA	TRBV6-1	TRBJ2-3	NA
CASSLAKGGHDIQYF	TGTGCCAGCAGCTTAGCGAAAGGGGGCCACGACATTCAGTACTTC	NA	TRBV7-2	TRBJ2-4	TRBD1
CASSSSSGGRGDTQYF	TGTGCCAGCAGCTCCTCTAGCGGGGGCCGGGGAGATACGCAGTATTTT	NA	TRBV7-2	TRBJ2-3	TRBD2
CASANLGGSEAFF	TGTGCCAGCGCGAATTTAGGGGGCAGTGAAGCTTTCTTT	NA	TRBV6-5	TRBJ1-1	TRBD1
CSVGRGSYEQYF	TGCAGCGTGGGGAGAGGCTCCTACGAGCAGTACTTC	NA	TRBV29-1	TRBJ2-7	NA
CASSTRQGEAFF	TGTGCCAGTAGTACCAGACAGGGGGAAGCTTTCTTT	NA	TRBV19	TRBJ1-1	TRBD1
CASSHIKGRGPLHF	TGTGCCAGCAGCCACATAAAGGGCCGCGGGCCCCTCCACTTT	few	TRBV11-3	TRBJ1-6	NA
CASTSSHRTQPQHF	TGTGCCAGCACCTCGTCCCACAGGACCCAGCCCCAGCATTTT	NA	TRBV28	TRBJ1-5	NA
CASRPSGERSYNEQFF	TGTGCCAGCAGACCTAGCGGGGAAAGATCCTACAATGAGCAGTTCTTC	once	TRBV7-9	TRBJ2-1	TRBD2
CASSRGGPLYNEQFF	TGTGCCAGCAGCCGGGGGGGCCCCCTCTACAATGAGCAGTTCTTC	NA	TRBV3-1/TRBV3-2	TRBJ2-1	NA
CATSRDGTVQETQYF	TGTGCCACCAGCAGAGATGGGACAGTCCAAGAGACCCAGTACTTC	NA	TRBV15	TRBJ2-5	TRBD1
CASSLGPAGGSRYEQYF	TGTGCCAGCAGCTTAGGTCCAGCGGGGGGAAGCCGATACGAGCAGTACTTC	NA	TRBV7-2	TRBJ2-7	TRBD2
CSVDRDIEQFF	TGCAGTGTCGACCGGGACATTGAGCAGTTCTTC	NA	TRBV29-1	TRBJ2-1	NA
CASSLSSGRETQYF	TGTGCCAGCAGCTTATCTAGCGGGCGGGAGACCCAGTACTTC	NA	TRBV11-2	TRBJ2-5	TRBD2
CASNAGLGYEQYF	TGTGCCAGTAATGCAGGGTTAGGGTACGAGCAGTACTTC	NA	TRBV19	TRBJ2-7	NA
CASSLGQGWLHGYTF	TGTGCCAGCAGCTTAGGTCAGGGCTGGCTCCATGGCTACACCTTC	NA	TRBV7-2	TRBJ1-2	NA
CAISEGDEQYF	TGTGCCATCAGTGAAGGAGACGAGCAGTACTTC	few	TRBV10-3	TRBJ2-7	NA
CASSLLRAQPQHF	TGTGCCAGCAGCCTATTGAGGGCCCAGCCCCAGCATTTT	NA	TRBV7-8	TRBJ1-5	NA
CSARLDGELFF	TGCAGTGCTAGACTAGACGGGGAGCTGTTTTTT	NA	TRBV20-1	TRBJ2-2	NA
CASSIDNLRYNEQFF	TGTGCCAGTAGTATAGATAACCTGAGATACAATGAGCAGTTCTTC	NA	TRBV19	TRBJ2-1	NA
CASSQDFRDSEAFF	TGCGCCAGCAGCCAAGATTTTAGGGACAGTGAAGCTTTCTTT	NA	TRBV4-3	TRBJ1-1	TRBD1
CATSDINYGYTF	TGTGCCACCAGTGACATTAACTATGGCTACACCTTC	NA	TRBV24-1	TRBJ1-2	NA
CASSLAGGLQYEQYF	TGTGCCAGCAGCTTAGCCGGGGGGCTACAATACGAGCAGTACTTC	NA	TRBV7-2	TRBJ2-7	NA
CASSLGALAGGLNEQYF	TGTGCCAGCAGCTTAGGTGCGCTAGCGGGGGGGCTCAACGAGCAGTACTTC	NA	TRBV7-2	TRBJ2-7	TRBD2
CASTLSGKMGGELFF	TGTGCCAGCACCCTAAGCGGGAAGATGGGCGGGGAGCTGTTTTTT	NA	TRBV28	TRBJ2-2	TRBD2
CASSPDRRLNTGELFF	TGTGCCAGCTCACCGGACAGGAGATTGAACACCGGGGAGCTGTTTTTT	NA	TRBV18	TRBJ2-2	TRBD1
CASSLSSGGVFEQFF	TGTGCCAGCAGTTTATCTAGCGGGGGGGTGTTTGAGCAGTTCTTC	NA	TRBV28	TRBJ2-1	TRBD2
CASSNTGTGKETQYF	TGTGCTAGCAGCAATACCGGGACAGGGAAAGAGACCCAGTACTTC	NA	TRBV7-7	TRBJ2-5	TRBD1
CASSQGRQRNSPLHF	TGTGCCAGCAGCCAAGGGAGACAGCGTAATTCACCCCTCCACTTT	once	TRBV14	TRBJ1-6	NA
CASSWTSGKSGELFF	TGCGCCAGCAGCTGGACTAGCGGGAAATCCGGGGAGCTGTTTTTT	NA	TRBV5-1	TRBJ2-2	TRBD2
CATSRGGNSPGNTIYF	TGTGCCACCAGCAGAGGGGGCAACTCTCCTGGAAACACCATATATTTT	NA	TRBV15	TRBJ1-3	NA
CSVDEVWHEQFF	TGCAGCGTTGATGAGGTTTGGCATGAGCAGTTCTTC	NA	TRBV29-1	TRBJ2-1	NA
CATSSSGTGGTDTQYF	TGTGCCACCAGTTCTTCCGGGACAGGAGGCACAGATACGCAGTATTTT	many	TRBV24-1	TRBJ2-3	TRBD1
CASSLTEGGGYTF	TGTGCCAGCAGTCTAACAGAGGGTGGAGGCTACACCTTC	NA	TRBV27	TRBJ1-2	NA
CASSISGTSGRATDTQYF	TGTGCCAGTAGTATCTCCGGGACTAGCGGGAGGGCCACAGATACGCAGTATTTT	NA	TRBV19	TRBJ2-3	TRBD2
CASSQSGRAVEVDEQYF	TGCGCCAGCAGTCAATCCGGGCGGGCGGTGGAGGTCGACGAGCAGTACTTC	NA	TRBV23-1	TRBJ2-7	NA
CASSVALAGETQYF	TGTGCCAGCAGCGTAGCCTTAGCGGGAGAGACCCAGTACTTC	NA	TRBV9	TRBJ2-5	TRBD2
CASSGRTSGGSSYNEQFF	TGTGCCAGCAGCGGTCGGACTAGCGGGGGGAGCTCCTACAATGAGCAGTTCTTC	many	TRBV7-6	TRBJ2-1	TRBD2
CASSSRQGARNTEAFF	TGTGCCAGCAGCAGCAGACAGGGGGCGAGGAACACTGAAGCTTTCTTT	once	TRBV27	TRBJ1-1	TRBD1
CASSQGENQPQHF	TGCGCCAGCAGCCAAGGGGAGAATCAGCCCCAGCATTTT	NA	TRBV4-1	TRBJ1-5	NA
CSSGGRGTDTQYF	TGCAGCTCCGGGGGGAGAGGCACAGATACGCAGTATTTT	NA	TRBV29-1	TRBJ2-3	TRBD2
CASSSRGRMNTEAFF	TGTGCCAGCAGCTCTAGAGGGAGAATGAACACTGAAGCTTTCTTT	NA	TRBV7-2	TRBJ1-1	NA
CASSESTVSYEQYF	TGTGCCAGCAGTGAATCGACAGTTTCCTACGAGCAGTACTTC	NA	TRBV2	TRBJ2-7	NA
CASRGEFYGYTF	TGTGCCAGCAGAGGAGAATTCTATGGCTACACCTTC	NA	TRBV12-3/TRBV12-4	TRBJ1-2	NA
CASSLELAGPNEQFF	TGTGCCAGCAGCTTGGAACTAGCGGGGCCCAATGAGCAGTTCTTC	NA	TRBV5-4	TRBJ2-1	TRBD2
CASREGGAGGAQYF	TGTGCCAGCAGGGAGGGAGGCGCCGGGGGGGCCCAGTACTTC	NA	TRBV28	TRBJ2-5	TRBD2